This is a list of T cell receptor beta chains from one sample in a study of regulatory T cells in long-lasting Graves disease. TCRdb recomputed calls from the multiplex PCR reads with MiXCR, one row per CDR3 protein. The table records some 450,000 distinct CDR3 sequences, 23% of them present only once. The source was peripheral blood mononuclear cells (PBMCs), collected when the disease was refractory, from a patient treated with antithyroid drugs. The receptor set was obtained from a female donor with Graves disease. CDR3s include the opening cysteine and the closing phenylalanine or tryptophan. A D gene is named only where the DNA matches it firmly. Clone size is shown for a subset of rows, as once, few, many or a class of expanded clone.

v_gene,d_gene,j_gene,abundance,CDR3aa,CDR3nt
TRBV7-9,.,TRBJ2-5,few,CASSLRTGAWGETQYF,TGTGCCAGCAGCTTAAGGACGGGAGCATGGGGAGAGACCCAGTACTTC
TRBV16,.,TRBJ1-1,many,CASSQRDTLRHTEAFF,TGTGCCAGCAGTCAACGGGACACCCTTCGGCACACTGAAGCTTTCTTT
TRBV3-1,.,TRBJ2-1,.,CASSQDFRNNEQFF,TGTGCCAGCAGCCAAGACTTCAGAAACAATGAGCAGTTCTTC
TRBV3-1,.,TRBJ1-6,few,CASSQGRALTLHF,TGTGCCAGCAGCCAAGGGCGGGCTCTAACCCTCCACTTT
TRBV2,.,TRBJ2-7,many,CASSRQSSSSYEQYF,TGTGCCAGCAGTCGACAGAGTTCTAGCTCCTACGAGCAGTACTTC
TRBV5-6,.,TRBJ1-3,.,CASSPSGTHSGNTIYF,TGTGCCAGCAGCCCGTCCGGGACGCACTCTGGAAACACCATATATTTT
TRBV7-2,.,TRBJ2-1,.,CASSLSGATYNEQFF,TGTGCCAGCAGCTTGAGCGGAGCAACCTACAATGAGCAGTTCTTC
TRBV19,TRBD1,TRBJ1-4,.,CASRNRDRGPATNEKLFF,TGTGCCAGTAGAAACCGGGACAGGGGCCCGGCAACTAATGAAAAACTGTTTTTT
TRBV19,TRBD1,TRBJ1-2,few,CASSVRGQVPGYTF,TGTGCCAGTAGTGTCAGGGGGCAAGTGCCCGGCTACACCTTC
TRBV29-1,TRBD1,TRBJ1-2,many,CSVRDRQANYGYTF,TGCAGCGTTCGGGACAGGCAGGCTAACTATGGCTACACCTTC
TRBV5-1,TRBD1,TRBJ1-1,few,CASSFRGEANTEAFF,TGCGCCAGCAGCTTCAGGGGGGAGGCGAACACTGAAGCTTTCTTT
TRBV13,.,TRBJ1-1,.,CASSSPLVDYAFF,TGTGCCAGCAGCTCCCCGTTGGTTGACTACGCTTTCTTT
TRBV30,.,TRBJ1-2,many,CALNIGGEYGYTF,TGTGCCCTAAATATAGGAGGGGAATATGGCTACACCTTC
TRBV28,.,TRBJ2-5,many,CASSLGSLAGTQYF,TGTGCCAGCAGTTTGGGCAGCCTCGCCGGGACCCAGTACTTC
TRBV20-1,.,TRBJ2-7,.,CSARPAATYEQYF,TGCAGTGCTCGCCCGGCGGCCACCTACGAGCAGTACTTC
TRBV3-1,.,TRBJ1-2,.,CASSSSRPINYGYTF,TGTGCCAGCAGCAGCAGCCGGCCGATTAACTATGGCTACACCTTC
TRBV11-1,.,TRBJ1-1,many,CASSPTVEEAAFF,TGTGCCAGCAGCCCGACGGTGGAGGAGGCAGCTTTCTTT
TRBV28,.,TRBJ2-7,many,CASSLHQGRNYEQYF,TGTGCCAGCAGTCTGCACCAAGGACGGAACTACGAGCAGTACTTC
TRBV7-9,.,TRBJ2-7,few,CASSLVGQAREQYF,TGTGCCAGCAGCTTAGTAGGGCAAGCGCGGGAGCAGTACTTC
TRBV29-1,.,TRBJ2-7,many,CSVPGDTSEQYF,TGCAGCGTCCCAGGGGACACCTCAGAGCAGTACTTC
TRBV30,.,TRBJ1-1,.,CAWSQGRTEAFF,TGTGCCTGGAGCCAAGGTCGCACTGAAGCTTTCTTT
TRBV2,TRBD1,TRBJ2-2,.,CASILTGDTGELFF,TGTGCCAGCATCTTGACAGGGGACACCGGGGAGCTGTTTTTT
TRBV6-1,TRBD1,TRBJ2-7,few,CASSHRPGQGDTYEQYF,TGTGCCAGCAGCCACCGACCCGGACAGGGGGACACCTACGAGCAGTACTTC
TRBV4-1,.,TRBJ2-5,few,CASSQDRGGFAETQYF,TGCGCCAGCAGCCAAGATAGGGGGGGTTTTGCAGAGACCCAGTACTTC
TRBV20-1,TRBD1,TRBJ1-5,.,CSARPQGEGASRGQPQHF,TGCAGTGCTAGACCCCAAGGGGAGGGGGCGTCTCGGGGTCAGCCCCAGCATTTT
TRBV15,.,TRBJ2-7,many,CATSTRMGLGIYEQYF,TGTGCCACCAGCACAAGAATGGGACTGGGAATCTACGAGCAGTACTTC
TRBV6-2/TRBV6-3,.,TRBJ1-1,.,CASSYSQRLSEAFF,TGTGCCAGCAGTTACTCGCAGAGGTTGAGTGAAGCTTTCTTT
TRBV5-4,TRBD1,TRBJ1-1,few,CASSPGQETYTEAFF,TGTGCCAGCAGCCCGGGACAGGAAACTTACACTGAAGCTTTCTTT
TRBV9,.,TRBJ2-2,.,CASSVDQGGTGELFF,TGTGCCAGCAGCGTAGATCAGGGGGGCACCGGGGAGCTGTTTTTT